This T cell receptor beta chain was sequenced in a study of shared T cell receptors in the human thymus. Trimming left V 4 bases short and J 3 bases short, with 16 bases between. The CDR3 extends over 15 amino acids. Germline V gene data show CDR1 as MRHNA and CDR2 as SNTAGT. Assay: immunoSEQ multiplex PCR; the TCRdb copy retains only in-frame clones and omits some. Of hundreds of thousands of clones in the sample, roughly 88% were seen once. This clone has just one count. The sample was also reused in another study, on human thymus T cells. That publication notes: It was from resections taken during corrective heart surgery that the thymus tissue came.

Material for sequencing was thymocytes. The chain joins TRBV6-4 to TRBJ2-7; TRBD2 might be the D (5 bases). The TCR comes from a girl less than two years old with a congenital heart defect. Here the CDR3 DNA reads TGTGCCAGCAGTGCTGAGTGGGGAGTAGGCTACGAGCAGTACTTC. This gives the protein CASSAEWGVGYEQYF.